This T cell receptor beta chain is drawn from a study of T cells in Graves' hyperthyroidism and ophthalmopathy. Comments on this clonotype: As yet, its antigen is unknown.

Study-level points and caveats: The model predicted ophthalmopathy a median around 6.5 months before onset.

RNA transcripts gave rise to amplified TCR beta CDR3 regions. HTBI primers were employed in a first-round RT-PCR of the TCR CDR3. MiXCR, applied by TCRdb to the multiplex PCR reads, yields one record per CDR3 protein. Counted here are some 510,000 distinct CDR3 sequences, about 43% occurring once; the ten biggest clones make up 8.2%. The length of the CDR3 is 15 residues. V shed 3 bases and J 3 bases; nucleotides not matched to a gene: 5. CDR1 is SGDLS, CDR2 YYNGEE, per germline. The sequencing input was peripheral blood or thyroid tissue (not recorded which). This clonotype originated in a young woman with Graves' hyperthyroidism. The rearrangement uses TRBV9 and TRBJ2-7, with 11 bases lining up with TRBD2. CDR3 nucleotides: TGTGCCAGCAGCGCCACTAGCGGGAGAGGCTACGAGCAGTACTTC. The encoded protein is CASSATSGRGYEQYF.